This T cell receptor beta chain was recorded in a study of human CD8 memory T cell subsets. The study's findings and limits: Stem-like memory T cells and precursor exhausted T cells had repertoires that overlapped very little.

Total CD8+ T cells underwent enrichment via negative magnetic separation. It was from duplicate vials of 150,000 sorted CD8+ T cells per subset that RNA came. The V gene's germline CDR1 is SGHVS and CDR2 FNYEAQ. This CDR3 has 18 residues. This clonotype counts as medium-sized by frequency. Its antigen is not known. Libraries of TCR beta chains were produced by 5' RACE (UMI-labeled). Per the study methods: Each of the TCR beta libraries had somewhere between 3,000 and 18,000 functional CDR3 beta clonotypes in it. No DNA is given; TCRdb re-called the 5' RACE reads and lists each CDR3 protein once. V and J calls and clone size were set by TCRdb, not the authors. The clone table shows 6,000 to 9,000 distinct CDR3 sequences, with the ten largest holding around 20%.

V gene TRBV7-6 combines with J gene TRBJ1-3; lacking DNA, the TRBD1 call made by TCRdb goes unchecked. The sample was CD8+ T cells from PBMCs. This receptor was taken from a human donor in good health. CDR3 sequence reads: CASSPEGGQAVSGNTIYF. Variable domain in full (rest from reference TRBV7-6 and TRBJ1-3): GAGVSQSPRYKVTKRGQDVALRCDPISGHVSLYWYRQALGQGPEFLTYFNYEAQQDKSGLPNDRFSAERPEGSISTLTIQRTEQRDSAMYRCASSPEGGQAVSGNTIYFGEGSWLTVV.